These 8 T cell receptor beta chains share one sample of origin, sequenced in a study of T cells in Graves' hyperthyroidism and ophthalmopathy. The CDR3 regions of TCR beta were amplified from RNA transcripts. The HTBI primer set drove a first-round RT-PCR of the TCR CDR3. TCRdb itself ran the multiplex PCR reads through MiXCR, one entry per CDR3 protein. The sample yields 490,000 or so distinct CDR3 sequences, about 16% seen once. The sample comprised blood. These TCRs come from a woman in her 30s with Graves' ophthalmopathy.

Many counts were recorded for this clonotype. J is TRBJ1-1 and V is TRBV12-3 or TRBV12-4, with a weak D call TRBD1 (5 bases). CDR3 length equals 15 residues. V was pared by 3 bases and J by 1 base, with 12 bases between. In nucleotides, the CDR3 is TGTGCCAGCAGTTTCGGTCGCAGGGCGAACACTGAAGCTTTCTTT. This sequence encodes CASSFGRRANTEAFF.

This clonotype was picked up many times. The CDR3, as DNA: TGTGCCAGCAGTTTAGGGGTGAACACTGAAGCTTTCTTT. Encoded protein: CASSLGVNTEAFF. This chain uses TRBV28 with TRBJ1-1, with D hard to call. Germline V gene sequence: CDR1 MDHEN, CDR2 SYDVKM. The germline V and J ends were trimmed by 2 bases and 0 bases, with 4 bases remaining between them. This CDR3 is built from 13 residues.

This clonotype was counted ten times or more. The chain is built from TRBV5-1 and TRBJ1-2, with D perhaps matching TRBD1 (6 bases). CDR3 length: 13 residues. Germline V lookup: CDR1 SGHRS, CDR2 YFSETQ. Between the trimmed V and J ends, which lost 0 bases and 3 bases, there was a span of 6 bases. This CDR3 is CASSLGGHYGYTF. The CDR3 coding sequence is TGCGCCAGCAGCTTGGGGGGGCACTATGGCTACACCTTC.

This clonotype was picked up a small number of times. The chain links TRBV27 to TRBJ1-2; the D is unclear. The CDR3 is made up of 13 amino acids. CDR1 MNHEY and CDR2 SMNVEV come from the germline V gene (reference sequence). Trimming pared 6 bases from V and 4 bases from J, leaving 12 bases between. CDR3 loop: CASRGFAVYGYTF. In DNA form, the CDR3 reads TGTGCCAGCAGGGGGTTTGCTGTCTATGGCTACACCTTC.

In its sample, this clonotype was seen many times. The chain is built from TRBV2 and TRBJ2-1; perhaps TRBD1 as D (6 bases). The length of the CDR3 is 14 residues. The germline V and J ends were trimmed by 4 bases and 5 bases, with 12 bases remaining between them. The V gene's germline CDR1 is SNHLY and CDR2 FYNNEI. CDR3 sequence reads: CASSGWDTDNEQFF. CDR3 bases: TGTGCCAGCAGTGGATGGGACACTGACAATGAGCAGTTCTTC.

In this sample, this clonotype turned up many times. The CDR3 loop reads CASSEAGGGNTQYF. The DNA for the CDR3 is TGTGCCAGCAGTGAAGCGGGTGGGGGGAATACGCAGTATTTT. This chain uses TRBV2 with TRBJ2-3; maybe TRBD2 (6 bases). The length of the CDR3 is 14 residues. In germline, CDR1 is SNHLY, CDR2 FYNNEI. V was clipped by 0 bases and J by 7 bases, with 11 bases between them.

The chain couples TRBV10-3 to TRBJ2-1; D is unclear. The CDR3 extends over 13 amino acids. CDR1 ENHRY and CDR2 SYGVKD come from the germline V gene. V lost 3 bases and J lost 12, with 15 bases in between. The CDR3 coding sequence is TGTGCCATCAGTGAAGGACCCCGGAAGGGGCAGTTCTTC. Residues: CAISEGPRKGQFF.

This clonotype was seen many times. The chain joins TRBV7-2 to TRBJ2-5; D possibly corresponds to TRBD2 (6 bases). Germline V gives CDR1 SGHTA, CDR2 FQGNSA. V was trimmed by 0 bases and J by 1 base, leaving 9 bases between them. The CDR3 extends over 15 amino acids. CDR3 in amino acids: CASSLAGGIQETQYF. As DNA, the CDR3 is TGTGCCAGCAGCTTAGCTGGCGGGATCCAAGAGACCCAGTACTTC.